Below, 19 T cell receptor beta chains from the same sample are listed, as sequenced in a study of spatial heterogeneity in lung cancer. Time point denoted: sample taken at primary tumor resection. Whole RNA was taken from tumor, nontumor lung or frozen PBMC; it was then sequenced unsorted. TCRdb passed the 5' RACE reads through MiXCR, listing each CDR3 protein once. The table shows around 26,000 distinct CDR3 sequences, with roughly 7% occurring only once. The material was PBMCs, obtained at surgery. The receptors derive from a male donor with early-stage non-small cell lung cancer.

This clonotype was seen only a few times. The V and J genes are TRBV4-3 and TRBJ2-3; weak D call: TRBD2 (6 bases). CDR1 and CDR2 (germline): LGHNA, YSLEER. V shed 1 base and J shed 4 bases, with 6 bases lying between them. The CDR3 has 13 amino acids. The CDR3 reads CASSQGEADTQYF. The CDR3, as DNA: TGCGCCAGCAGCCAAGGGGAGGCAGATACGCAGTATTTT.

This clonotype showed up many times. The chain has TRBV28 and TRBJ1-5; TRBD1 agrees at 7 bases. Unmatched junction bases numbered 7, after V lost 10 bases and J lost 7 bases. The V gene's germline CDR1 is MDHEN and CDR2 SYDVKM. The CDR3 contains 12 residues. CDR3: CATRQGRQPQHF. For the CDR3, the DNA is TGTGCCACCCGACAGGGTAGACAGCCCCAGCATTTT.

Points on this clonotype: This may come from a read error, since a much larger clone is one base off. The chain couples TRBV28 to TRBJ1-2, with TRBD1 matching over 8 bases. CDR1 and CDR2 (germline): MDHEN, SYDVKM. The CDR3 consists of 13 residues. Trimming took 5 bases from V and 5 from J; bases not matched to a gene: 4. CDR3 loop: CASSTGTGYGYTF. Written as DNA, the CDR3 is TGTGCCAGCAGTACCGGGACAGGATATGGCTACACCTTC.

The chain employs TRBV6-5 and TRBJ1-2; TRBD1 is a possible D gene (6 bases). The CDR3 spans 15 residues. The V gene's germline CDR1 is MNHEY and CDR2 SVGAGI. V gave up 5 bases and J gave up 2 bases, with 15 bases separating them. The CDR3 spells CASSRTELGNYGYTF. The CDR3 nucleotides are TGTGCCAGCAGTAGGACAGAACTGGGAAACTATGGCTACACCTTC.

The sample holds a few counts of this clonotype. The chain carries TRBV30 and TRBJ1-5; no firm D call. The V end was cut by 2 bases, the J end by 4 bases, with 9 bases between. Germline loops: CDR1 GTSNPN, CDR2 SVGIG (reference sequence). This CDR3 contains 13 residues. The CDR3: CAWSFGENQPQHF. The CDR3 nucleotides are TGTGCCTGGAGTTTCGGAGAGAATCAGCCCCAGCATTTT.

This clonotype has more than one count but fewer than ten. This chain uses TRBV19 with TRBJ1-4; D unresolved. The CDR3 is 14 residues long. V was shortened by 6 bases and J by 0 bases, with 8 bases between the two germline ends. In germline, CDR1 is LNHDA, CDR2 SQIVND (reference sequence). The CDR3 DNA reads TGTGCCAGTAGCCCAGCTGCAACTAATGAAAAACTGTTTTTT. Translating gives CASSPAATNEKLFF.

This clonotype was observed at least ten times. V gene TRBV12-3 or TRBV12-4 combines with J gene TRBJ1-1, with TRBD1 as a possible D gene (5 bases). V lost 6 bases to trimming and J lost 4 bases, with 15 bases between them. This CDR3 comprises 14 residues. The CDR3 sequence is CASRLRDGTTEAFF. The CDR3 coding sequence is TGTGCCAGCAGACTTAGGGACGGAACCACTGAAGCTTTCTTT.

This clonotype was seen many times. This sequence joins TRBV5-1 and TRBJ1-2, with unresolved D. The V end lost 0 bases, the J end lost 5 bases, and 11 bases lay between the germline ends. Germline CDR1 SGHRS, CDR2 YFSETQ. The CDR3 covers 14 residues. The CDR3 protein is CASSLVDHVYGYTF. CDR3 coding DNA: TGCGCCAGCAGCTTGGTGGACCACGTTTATGGCTACACCTTC.

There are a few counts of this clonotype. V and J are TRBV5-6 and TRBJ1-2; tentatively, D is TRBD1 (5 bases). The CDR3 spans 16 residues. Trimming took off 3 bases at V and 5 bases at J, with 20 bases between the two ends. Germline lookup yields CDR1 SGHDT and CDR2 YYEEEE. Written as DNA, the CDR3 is TGTGCCAGCAGCTCATTTCCGGGCAGGGCAGAGTATGGCTACACCTTC. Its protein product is CASSSFPGRAEYGYTF.

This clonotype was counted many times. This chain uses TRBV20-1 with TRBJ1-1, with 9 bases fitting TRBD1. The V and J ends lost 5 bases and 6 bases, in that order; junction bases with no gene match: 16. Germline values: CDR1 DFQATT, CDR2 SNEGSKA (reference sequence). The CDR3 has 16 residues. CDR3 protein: CSAWSRDREGLSEAFF. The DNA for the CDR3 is TGCAGTGCTTGGAGTCGGGACAGGGAGGGGCTTTCTGAAGCTTTCTTT.

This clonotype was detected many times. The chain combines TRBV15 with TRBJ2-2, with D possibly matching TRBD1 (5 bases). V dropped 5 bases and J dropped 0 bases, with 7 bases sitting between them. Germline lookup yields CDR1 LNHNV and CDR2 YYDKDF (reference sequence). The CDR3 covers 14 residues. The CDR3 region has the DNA TGTGCCACCAGCTTGGACACGAACACCGGGGAGCTGTTTTTT. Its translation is CATSLDTNTGELFF.

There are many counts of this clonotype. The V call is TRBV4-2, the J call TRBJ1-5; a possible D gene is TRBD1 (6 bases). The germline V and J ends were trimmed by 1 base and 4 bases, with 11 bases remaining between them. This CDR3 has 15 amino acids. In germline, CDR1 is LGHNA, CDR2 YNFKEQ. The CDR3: CASSQGTGYNQPQHF. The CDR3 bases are TGTGCCAGCAGCCAAGGCACAGGGTATAATCAGCCCCAGCATTTT.

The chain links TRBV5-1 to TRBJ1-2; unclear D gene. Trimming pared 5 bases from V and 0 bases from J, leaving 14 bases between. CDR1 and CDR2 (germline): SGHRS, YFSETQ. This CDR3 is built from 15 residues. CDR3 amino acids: CASREGNSANYGYTF. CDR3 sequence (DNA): TGCGCCAGCAGGGAAGGTAACTCAGCTAACTATGGCTACACCTTC.

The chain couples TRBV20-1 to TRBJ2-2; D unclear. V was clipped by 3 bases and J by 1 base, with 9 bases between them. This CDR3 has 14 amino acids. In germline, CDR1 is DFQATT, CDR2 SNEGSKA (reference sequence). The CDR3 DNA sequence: TGCAGTGCTAGGTTACGTCGGAACACCGGGGAGCTGTTTTTT. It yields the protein CSARLRRNTGELFF.

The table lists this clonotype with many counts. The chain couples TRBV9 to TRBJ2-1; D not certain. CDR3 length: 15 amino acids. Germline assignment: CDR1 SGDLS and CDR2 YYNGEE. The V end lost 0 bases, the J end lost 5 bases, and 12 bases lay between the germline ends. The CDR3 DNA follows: TGTGCCAGCAGCGTAGGGTCCCTGCCGAACAATGAGCAGTTCTTC. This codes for CASSVGSLPNNEQFF.

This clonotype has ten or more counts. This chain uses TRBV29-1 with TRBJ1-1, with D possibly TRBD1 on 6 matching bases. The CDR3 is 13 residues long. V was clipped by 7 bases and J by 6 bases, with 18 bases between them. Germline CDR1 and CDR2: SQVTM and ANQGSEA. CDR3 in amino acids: CSALQQGEAEAFF. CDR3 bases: TGCAGCGCCTTACAACAGGGAGAGGCTGAAGCTTTCTTT. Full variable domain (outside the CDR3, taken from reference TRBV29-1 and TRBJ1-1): SAVISQKPSRDICQRGTSLTIQCQVDSQVTMMFWYRQQPGQSLTLIATANQGSEATYESGFVIDKFPISRPNLTFSTLTVSNMSPEDSSIYLCSALQQGEAEAFFGQGTRLTVV.

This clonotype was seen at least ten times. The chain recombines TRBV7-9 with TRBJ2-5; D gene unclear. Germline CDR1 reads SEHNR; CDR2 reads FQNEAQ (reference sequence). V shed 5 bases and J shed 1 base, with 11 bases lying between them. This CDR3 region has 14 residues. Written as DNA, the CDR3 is TGTGCCAGCAGCCCGGGTTTCCTCCAAGAGACCCAGTACTTC. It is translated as CASSPGFLQETQYF.

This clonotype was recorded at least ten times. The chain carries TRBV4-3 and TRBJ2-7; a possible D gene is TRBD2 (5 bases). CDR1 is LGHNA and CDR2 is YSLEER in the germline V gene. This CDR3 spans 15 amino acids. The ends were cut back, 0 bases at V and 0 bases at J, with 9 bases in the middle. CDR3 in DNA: TGCGCCAGCAGCCAAGACCATGGACTCTCCTACGAGCAGTACTTC. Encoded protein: CASSQDHGLSYEQYF.

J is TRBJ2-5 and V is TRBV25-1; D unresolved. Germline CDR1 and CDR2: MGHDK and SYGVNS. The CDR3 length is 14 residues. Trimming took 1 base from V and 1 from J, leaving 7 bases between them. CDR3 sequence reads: CASSESRFQETQYF. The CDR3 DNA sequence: TGTGCCAGCAGTGAATCCAGGTTCCAAGAGACCCAGTACTTC. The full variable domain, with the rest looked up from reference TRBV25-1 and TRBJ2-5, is EADIYQTPRYLVIGTGKKITLECSQTMGHDKMYWYQQDPGMELHLIHYSYGVNSTEKGDLSSESTVSRIRTEHFPLTLESARPSHTSQYLCASSESRFQETQYFGPGTRLLVL.